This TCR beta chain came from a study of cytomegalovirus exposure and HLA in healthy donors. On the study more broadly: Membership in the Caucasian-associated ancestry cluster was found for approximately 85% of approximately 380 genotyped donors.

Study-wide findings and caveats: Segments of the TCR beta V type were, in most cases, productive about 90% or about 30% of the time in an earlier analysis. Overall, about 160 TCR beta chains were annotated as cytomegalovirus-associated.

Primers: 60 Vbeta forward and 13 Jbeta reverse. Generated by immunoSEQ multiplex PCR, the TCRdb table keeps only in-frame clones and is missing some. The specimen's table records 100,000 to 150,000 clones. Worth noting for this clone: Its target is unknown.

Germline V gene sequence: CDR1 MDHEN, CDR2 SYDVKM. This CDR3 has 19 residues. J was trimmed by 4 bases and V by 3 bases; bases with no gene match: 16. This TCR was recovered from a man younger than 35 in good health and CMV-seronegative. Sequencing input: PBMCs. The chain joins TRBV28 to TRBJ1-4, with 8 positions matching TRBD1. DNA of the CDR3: TGTGCCAGCAGTTTCCCAGGGACAGGCCTCGAACTCTTTAATGAAAAACTGTTTTTT. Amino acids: CASSFPGTGLELFNEKLFF.